The clone carrying this TCR beta chain was seen at least ten times. The antigen remains undetermined. This entry is derived from a study of CD8 T cells in ankylosing spondylitis. Germline CDR1 SQVTM, CDR2 ANQGSEA. V was pared by 6 bases and J by 4 bases, with 10 bases of the junction left unmatched. The CDR3 contains 14 residues. TCR beta libraries were made by quantitative 5'-RACE with molecular barcodes. TCRdb used MiXCR to reprocess the 5' RACE reads, holding one entry per CDR3 protein. The sample lists fewer than 500,000 distinct CDR3 sequences; around 24% were seen once. Study-level results: Matched ankylosing spondylitis synovial fluid reportedly showed significant enrichment of disease-linked clones. Clones linked to disease, bearing a CD8+ phenotype, were relatively rare in peripheral blood. Ankylosing spondylitis blood seemed to carry a telltale TCR beta motif made of several highly homologous variants.

The sample comprised blood, either unsorted or a sorted T cell fraction (not recorded which). The genes are TRBV29-1 and TRBJ2-3; 7 bases map to TRBD1. This TCR was sampled from a male donor with ankylosing spondylitis. The CDR3, as DNA: TGCAGCGTAGAAACGGGGCAGGGGGCAGATACGCAGTATTTT. Translation gives CSVETGQGADTQYF.